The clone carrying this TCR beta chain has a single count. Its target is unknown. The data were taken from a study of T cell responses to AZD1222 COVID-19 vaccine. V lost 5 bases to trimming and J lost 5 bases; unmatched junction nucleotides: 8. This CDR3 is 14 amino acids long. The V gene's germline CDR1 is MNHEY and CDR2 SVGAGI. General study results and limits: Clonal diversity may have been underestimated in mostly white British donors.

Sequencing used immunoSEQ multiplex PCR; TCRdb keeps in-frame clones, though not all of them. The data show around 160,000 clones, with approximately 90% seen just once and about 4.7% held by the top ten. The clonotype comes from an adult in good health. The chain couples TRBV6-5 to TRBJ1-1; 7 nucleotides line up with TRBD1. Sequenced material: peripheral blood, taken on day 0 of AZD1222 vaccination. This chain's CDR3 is CASSPTGTVTEAFF. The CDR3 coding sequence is TGTGCCAGCAGTCCTACCGGGACAGTGACTGAAGCTTTCTTT.